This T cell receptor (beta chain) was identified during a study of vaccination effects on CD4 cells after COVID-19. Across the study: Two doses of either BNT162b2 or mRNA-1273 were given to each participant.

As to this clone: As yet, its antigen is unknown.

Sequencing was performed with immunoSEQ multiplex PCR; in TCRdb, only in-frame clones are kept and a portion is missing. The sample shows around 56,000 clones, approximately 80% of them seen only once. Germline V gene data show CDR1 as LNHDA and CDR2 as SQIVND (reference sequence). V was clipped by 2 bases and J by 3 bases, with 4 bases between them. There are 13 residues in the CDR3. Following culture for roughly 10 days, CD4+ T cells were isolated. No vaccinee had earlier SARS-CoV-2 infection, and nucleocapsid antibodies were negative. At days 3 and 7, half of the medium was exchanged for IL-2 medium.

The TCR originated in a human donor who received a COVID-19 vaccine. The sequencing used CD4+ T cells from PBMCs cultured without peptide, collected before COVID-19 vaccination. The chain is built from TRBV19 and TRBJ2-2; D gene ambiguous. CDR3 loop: CASSIPHTGELFF. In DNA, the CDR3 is TGTGCCAGTAGTATACCCCACACCGGGGAGCTGTTTTTT.